These T cell receptor beta chains were read from a single sample in a study of blood T cell repertoires in COVID-19. Generated by immunoSEQ multiplex PCR, the TCRdb table keeps only in-frame clones and is missing some. The sample has roughly 150,000 clones, around 77% seen once. Sequenced: peripheral blood. All receptors come from a man in his 70s with acute or convalescent COVID-19. Each CDR3 is given with its conserved first and last residue. The order of the fields is D gene, J gene, V gene, clone size, CDR3 DNA, CDR3 protein. D genes are given only for firm matches. Part of the rows lack a size; the others show once, few, many or a class for expanded clones.

TRBD2,TRBJ2-2,TRBV30,.,TGTGCCTCCCCACGGGGGGGAAGCACCGGGGAGCTGTTTTTT,CASPRGGSTGELFF
.,TRBJ2-2,TRBV4-2,.,TGTGCCAGCAGCCAAGATCCCGTCGGTACTGGTAACACCGGGGAGCTGTTTTTT,CASSQDPVGTGNTGELFF
TRBD1,TRBJ2-1,TRBV11-2,once,TGTGCCAGCAGCCCCCAAATAAGTACAGGGGGTCTAGATGAGCAGTTCTTC,CASSPQISTGGLDEQFF
.,TRBJ2-3,TRBV18,.,TGTGCCAGCTCACCACCGACGGGATTAGCAGATACGCAGTATTTT,CASSPPTGLADTQYF
.,TRBJ1-5,TRBV7-8,.,TGTGCCAGCAGCGAATACCCACCGTCCAGGGTCAGCAATCAGCCCCAGCATTTT,CASSEYPPSRVSNQPQHF
.,TRBJ2-6,TRBV7-8,.,TGTGCCAGCAGCTTAATATCCTCTGGGGCCAACGTCCTGACTTTC,CASSLISSGANVLTF
.,TRBJ1-1,TRBV27,.,TGTGCCAGCAGTTTGGAGGTCTTCGTAATCGGGGACACTGAAGCTTTCTTT,CASSLEVFVIGDTEAFF
.,TRBJ2-3,TRBV6-5,.,TGTGCCAGCAGAGTCGGGACTTCCCCCACAGATACGCAGTATTTT,CASRVGTSPTDTQYF
TRBD2,TRBJ2-7,TRBV7-6,.,TGTGCCAGCAGCACTTTAGCGGGGCTAGCCTACGAGCAGTACTTC,CASSTLAGLAYEQYF
TRBD2,TRBJ2-5,TRBV28,few,TGTGCCAGCAGTTCATTACTAGCGGGAGTTCAAGAGACCCAGTACTTC,CASSSLLAGVQETQYF